The 5 T cell receptor beta chains below were found in one sample sequenced in a study of blood T cells in healthy people across ages. Using a J-beta primer mix together with a sample-barcoded 5' primer, a second PCR was run for roughly 6 to 11 cycles. Via MiXCR, TCRdb re-called the 5' RACE reads, giving one row per CDR3 protein. The sample has more than 650,000 distinct CDR3 sequences; around a fifth are singletons. Sequenced sample: blood. These receptors were collected from a man aged 65-85 years in good health.

The chain has TRBV5-1 and TRBJ2-5; TRBD2 is a possible D gene (5 bases). The germline V gene has CDR1 SGHRS and CDR2 YFSETQ. The CDR3 has 13 residues. V was shortened by 0 bases and J by 5 bases, with 8 bases between the two germline ends. CDR3 sequence: CASSLAQRETQYF. CDR3 DNA sequence: TGCGCCAGCAGCTTGGCCCAGCGGGAGACCCAGTACTTC. The variable domain in full, completed from reference TRBV5-1 and TRBJ2-5, reads KAGVTQTPRYLIKTRGQQVTLSCSPISGHRSVSWYQQTPGQGLQFLFEYFSETQRNKGNFPGRFSGRQFSNSRSEMNVSTLELGDSALYLCASSLAQRETQYFGPGTRLLVL.

The chain links TRBV7-2 to TRBJ2-4, with 7 bases identical to TRBD1. The CDR3 is made up of 15 amino acids. V trimming: 6 bases; J trimming: 7 bases; junction bases outside the gene matches: 12. Germline-derived CDR1 and CDR2 are SGHTA and FQGNSA. CDR3 sequence reads: CASRAQITTGNIQYF. The CDR3 DNA reads as TGTGCCAGCAGGGCCCAAATTACGACAGGGAACATTCAGTACTTC.

This chain connects TRBV11-3 to TRBJ2-3; 11 nucleotides agree with TRBD2. The CDR3 spans 19 residues. The ends lost 5 bases at V and 4 bases at J; junction bases unmatched: 17. In germline, CDR1 is SGHNT, CDR2 YENEEA. DNA of the CDR3: TGTGCCAGCAGCCTAGGGGGGCGATGGATAGCGGGAGGGGCAGATACGCAGTATTTT. As protein: CASSLGGRWIAGGADTQYF.

The V call is TRBV4-3, the J call TRBJ1-1, with D tentatively TRBD1 (6 bases). This CDR3 is 15 amino acids long. The germline V gene has CDR1 LGHNA and CDR2 YSLEER. V lost 1 base to trimming and J lost 3 bases, with 12 bases between them. The CDR3 coding sequence is TGCGCCAGCAGCCAAGCGGGGGGCCGGGACACTGAAGCTTTCTTT. It translates to CASSQAGGRDTEAFF.

The chain uses TRBV2 and TRBJ1-5, with 7 bases identical to TRBD1. V lost 5 bases to trimming and J lost 1 base; unmatched junction nucleotides: 5. Germline lookup yields CDR1 SNHLY and CDR2 FYNNEI. The CDR3 is 15 amino acids. DNA for the CDR3: TGTGCCAGCAGTCTGGACAGGTTGAGCAATCAGCCCCAGCATTTT. Residues: CASSLDRLSNQPQHF.